These 8 T cell receptor beta chains were all obtained from the same sample, sequenced in a study of Ad26.COV2.S vaccination and SARS-CoV-2 variants. Clones were sequenced by immunoSEQ multiplex PCR, and TCRdb holds only the in-frame ones, with some missing. The data contain about 280,000 clones, more than 75% of them singletons. Treatment in this sample: around 19 received Ad26.COV2.S at low or high dose, single or two shots; 5 received placebo; per-sample allocation not given. Specimen acquisition occurred on day 63 following the initial vaccine or placebo injection. Sequences were derived from peripheral blood, sampled in a trial of Ad26.COV2.S vaccine versus placebo. The receptors shown here come from a person between 18 and 60 years old who received the Ad26.COV2.S COVID-19 vaccine or a placebo.

This chain joins TRBV5-1 and TRBJ1-2; D is possibly TRBD1 (6 bases). Germline CDR1 SGHRS, CDR2 YFSETQ. The CDR3 has 14 residues. V lost 5 bases, J lost 1 base, and 12 bases lay in between. DNA of the CDR3: TGCGCCAGCAGACTAACAGGGTATAACTATGGCTACACCTTC. This codes for CASRLTGYNYGYTF.

This clone was observed a handful of times. This rearrangement joins TRBV5-1 to TRBJ2-5; D call uncertain. With 4 bases removed from V and 3 bases from J, the gap between germline ends came to 4 bases. CDR3 length equals 11 residues. Germline-derived CDR1 and CDR2 are SGHRS and YFSETQ. In nucleotides, the CDR3 is TGCGCCAGCAGCGTAGAAGAGACCCAGTACTTC. Translating it yields CASSVEETQYF.

V and J are TRBV18 and TRBJ1-1; tentatively, D is TRBD1 (6 bases). Per the germline V gene, CDR1 is KGHSH and CDR2 is LQKENI. V lost 2 bases, J lost 7 bases, and 14 bases lay in between. The CDR3 loop spans 14 amino acids. CDR3 protein: CASSPGGAGGEAFF. CDR3 DNA sequence: TGTGCCAGCTCACCAGGGGGCGCAGGCGGTGAAGCTTTCTTT.

The J gene is TRBJ1-1, the V gene TRBV5-1; D is ambiguous. V lost 0 bases to trimming and J lost 3 bases, with 12 bases between them. CDR3 length equals 15 residues. The germline gives CDR1 SGHRS, CDR2 YFSETQ. In DNA form, the CDR3 reads TGCGCCAGCAGCTTGGACCACAGAGGGTACACTGAAGCTTTCTTT. Translated, it gives CASSLDHRGYTEAFF.

The rearrangement joins TRBV20-1 to TRBJ1-1, with 7 bases that match TRBD1. V gave up 3 bases and J gave up 3 bases; unmatched junction bases: 7. This CDR3 spans 14 amino acids. CDR1 and CDR2 from the germline V gene are DFQATT and SNEGSKA (reference sequence). CDR3: CSASPGGKDTEAFF. The CDR3 DNA reads as TGCAGTGCTAGTCCAGGGGGGAAGGACACTGAAGCTTTCTTT.

The chain uses TRBV5-4 and TRBJ2-2; 7 bases align to TRBD2. The germline V gene encodes CDR1 SGHNT and CDR2 YYREEE (reference sequence). There are 14 residues in the CDR3. V was pared by 6 bases and J by 7 bases, with 9 bases of the junction left unmatched. The CDR3 spells CASMKPGEGGELFF. As DNA, the CDR3 is TGTGCCAGCATGAAACCGGGGGAGGGCGGGGAGCTGTTTTTT.

The rearrangement uses TRBV23-1 and TRBJ2-6; D is tentatively TRBD1 or TRBD2 (5 bases each). TRBV23-1 is classed as an ORF, of uncertain function. V lost 0 bases and J 5 bases, leaving 14 bases between the germline ends. The CDR3 spans 17 residues. CDR3 DNA sequence: TGCGCCAGCAGTCAATCGTGGGGGTGGTATCGGGCCAACGTCCTGACTTTC. Translating it yields CASSQSWGWYRANVLTF.

The V call is TRBV30, the J call TRBJ2-3; D remains ambiguous. The CDR3 consists of 12 residues. Germline CDR1 and CDR2: GTSNPN and SVGIG (reference sequence). The V end was cut by 7 bases, the J end by 1 base, with 9 bases between. The CDR3 loop reads CAFAQGTDTQYF. Here the CDR3 DNA reads TGTGCCTTCGCGCAGGGCACAGATACGCAGTATTTT.